Presented here are 26 T cell receptor beta chains from one specimen sequenced in a study of molecular identifiers for immune sequencing clone quantification. TCRdb reprocessed the PCR reads via MiXCR and lists one record per CDR3 protein. The sample contains a few hundred thousand distinct CDR3 sequences, 20% to 25% of which appear only once. The sample consisted of naive CD8+ T cells from blood, with Jurkat cell RNA spiked in. Subset reported: FACS-sorted CD8+CD4-CCR7+CD45RA+ naive T cells. Every receptor here comes from a human donor in good health. Some libraries in this study had Jurkat cell RNA spiked in.

This clonotype was detected ten times or more. The chain couples TRBV7-9 to TRBJ1-1; D is unclear. Deletions cut 5 bases from V and 7 bases from J, with 11 bases between. CDR1 is SEHNR, CDR2 FQNEAQ, per germline (reference sequence). The CDR3 length is 12 residues. The CDR3 protein is CASSLLADEAFF. DNA of the CDR3: TGTGCCAGCAGCCTCTTAGCAGATGAAGCTTTCTTT.

There are many counts of this clonotype. The chain combines TRBV29-1 with TRBJ2-1, with TRBD2 identical over 8 bases. V lost 5 bases and J lost 10; bases outside the gene matches: 7. In germline, CDR1 is SQVTM, CDR2 ANQGSEA. The CDR3 runs 12 residues. The CDR3 nucleotides read TGCAGCGTTATGAGCGGGAGAGGAGAGCAGTTCTTC. Protein sequence: CSVMSGRGEQFF.

The table lists this clonotype with many counts. The chain is built from TRBV4-1 and TRBJ1-5; maybe TRBD1 (5 bases). Germline V gene lookup returns CDR1 MGHRA and CDR2 YSYEKL. This CDR3 has 15 residues. V was trimmed by 1 base and J by 4 bases, leaving 11 bases between them. The CDR3 reads CASSQVPTENQPQHF. The DNA of the CDR3 is TGCGCCAGCAGCCAAGTGCCGACAGAAAATCAGCCCCAGCATTTT.

V and J are TRBV4-3 and TRBJ2-7, with D maybe TRBD1 (5 bases). CDR3 length: 16 residues. CDR1 is LGHNA, CDR2 YSLEER, per germline. The V gene lost 0 bases and the J gene lost 3 bases, with 15 bases spanning the gap. The CDR3 sequence: CASSQDKRGWGYEQYF. As DNA, the CDR3 is TGCGCCAGCAGCCAAGATAAAAGGGGCTGGGGCTACGAGCAGTACTTC.

The sample holds a few counts of this clonotype. The chain carries TRBV4-3 and TRBJ2-7; perhaps TRBD2 as D (5 bases). This CDR3 spans 16 amino acids. Germline CDR1 LGHNA, CDR2 YSLEER. V dropped 4 bases and J dropped 3 bases, with 19 bases sitting between them. CDR3 sequence: CASSLPFGERGYEQYF. The CDR3 coding sequence is TGCGCCAGCAGCCTGCCTTTCGGGGAACGCGGCTACGAGCAGTACTTC.

This clonotype was seen a handful of times. The gene calls are TRBV12-3 or TRBV12-4 and TRBJ2-7, with TRBD2 as a possible D gene (5 bases). Trimming removed 4 bases at V and 5 bases at J, with 18 bases between. CDR3 length equals 15 residues. The CDR3 loop reads CASSSVRGSKDEQYF. The CDR3, as DNA: TGTGCCAGCAGTTCAGTTCGAGGGAGTAAGGACGAGCAGTACTTC.

This clonotype was observed at least ten times. The chain joins TRBV20-1 to TRBJ2-3; TRBD2 agrees at 7 bases. Germline CDR1 reads DFQATT; CDR2 reads SNEGSKA (reference sequence). CDR3 length equals 15 residues. V trimming: 0 bases; J trimming: 1 base; junction bases outside the gene matches: 4. CDR3 sequence: CSARDVGGRTDTQYF. For the CDR3, the DNA is TGCAGTGCTAGAGATGTGGGAGGGCGCACAGATACGCAGTATTTT.

The chain links TRBV27 to TRBJ2-1, with D possibly being TRBD2 (5 bases). The CDR3 covers 12 residues. Germline V gene lookup returns CDR1 MNHEY and CDR2 SMNVEV (reference sequence). Trimming pared 6 bases from V and 4 bases from J, leaving 7 bases between. DNA of the CDR3: TGTGCCAGCAGGCGGGCTTACAATGAGCAGTTCTTC. It specifies CASRRAYNEQFF.

This chain links TRBV9 with TRBJ2-7, with 11 positions matching TRBD1. CDR3 length equals 13 residues. Per the germline V gene, CDR1 is SGDLS and CDR2 is YYNGEE. Trimming took 3 bases from V and 7 from J; bases not matched to a gene: 3. CDR3 sequence reads: CASSDGTGGEQYF. As DNA, the CDR3 is TGTGCCAGCAGCGACGGGACAGGGGGTGAGCAGTACTTC.

The CDR3 is CASAPGWRGREDTQYF. The CDR3, as DNA: TGTGCCAGCGCCCCAGGGTGGCGGGGGCGCGAAGATACGCAGTATTTT. This chain links TRBV27 with TRBJ2-3; D possibly corresponds to TRBD2 (7 bases). V lost 8 bases and J lost 5, with 23 bases in between. The CDR3 length is 16 residues. Germline CDR1 reads MNHEY; CDR2 reads SMNVEV (reference sequence).

A word on this clonotype: The junction shows a germline mismatch at one end, possibly a read error. V is TRBV27 and J is TRBJ1-1; D gene ambiguous. Germline loops: CDR1 MNHEY, CDR2 SMNVEV (reference sequence). CDR3 size: 13 residues. Written as DNA, the CDR3 is TGTGCCAGCAGTTTGAACAGCTACACTGAAGCTCTCTTT. Its protein is CASSLNSYTEALF.

V and J are TRBV4-1 and TRBJ2-5, with no clear D. Trimming left V 0 bases short and J 0 bases short, with 5 bases between. CDR1 and CDR2 from the germline V gene are MGHRA and YSYEKL. The CDR3 loop spans 14 amino acids. The CDR3 sequence: CASSQELYQETQYF. DNA of the CDR3: TGCGCCAGCAGCCAAGAATTGTACCAAGAGACCCAGTACTTC.

The genes are TRBV20-1 and TRBJ2-7; D unclear. The CDR3 consists of 14 residues. V lost 1 base and J 0 bases, leaving 10 bases between the germline ends. From germline, CDR1 is DFQATT and CDR2 SNEGSKA (reference sequence). As DNA, the CDR3 is TGCAGTGCTAGAGGGGCAGTTACCTCCTACGAGCAGTACTTC. Protein sequence: CSARGAVTSYEQYF.

The chain combines TRBV18 with TRBJ2-3, with TRBD1 matching over 12 bases. V shed 4 bases, J shed 4 bases, and the junction held 12 bases outside the gene matches. Germline CDR1 is KGHSH and CDR2 is LQKENI. The CDR3 loop spans 18 amino acids. In DNA form, the CDR3 reads TGTGCCAGCTCACTACACGACCCCGGGACAGGGGGCGCAGATACGCAGTATTTT. It is translated as CASSLHDPGTGGADTQYF.

In regard to this clonotype: It may be a read error: a sequence one base away is much more abundant. V gene TRBV20-1 combines with J gene TRBJ2-3; unclear D gene. Per the germline V gene, CDR1 is DFQATT and CDR2 is SNEGSKA (reference sequence). This CDR3 has 9 amino acids. The CDR3 loop reads CSATRTQCF. The CDR3 DNA sequence: TGCAGTGCTACACGAACGCAGTGTTTT.

This clonotype has more than one count but fewer than ten. DNA for the CDR3: TGTGCCAGCAGCTTAGGAGAACAAGGGCGAGAGACCCAGTACTTC. Its translation is CASSLGEQGRETQYF. V gene TRBV13 combines with J gene TRBJ2-5, with D unclear. The V end lost 0 bases, the J end lost 4 bases, and 12 bases lay between the germline ends. Germline V gene sequence: CDR1 PRHDT, CDR2 FYEKMQ (reference sequence). The length of the CDR3 is 15 residues.

The chain combines TRBV30 with TRBJ2-7; unclear D gene. Germline V gives CDR1 GTSNPN, CDR2 SVGIG (reference sequence). This CDR3 has 13 amino acids. V was clipped by 4 bases and J by 3 bases, with 13 bases between them. This chain's CDR3 is CAWKPRNDYEQYF. CDR3 DNA sequence: TGTGCCTGGAAACCCCGAAACGACTACGAGCAGTACTTC. The whole variable domain, filled in from reference TRBV30 and TRBJ2-7, reads SQTIHQWPATLVQPVGSPLSLECTVEGTSNPNLYWYRQAAGRGLQLLFYSVGIGQISSEVPQNLSASRPQDRQFILSSKKLLLSDSGFYLCAWKPRNDYEQYFGPGTRLTVT.

This clonotype was recorded many times. V and J are TRBV27 and TRBJ2-7; 10 bases are shared with TRBD1. CDR1 is MNHEY, CDR2 SMNVEV, per germline (reference sequence). This CDR3 comprises 16 residues. Unmatched junction bases numbered 12, after V lost 4 bases and J lost 6 bases. The CDR3 here is CASSSRLGTGASEQYF. The CDR3 DNA sequence: TGTGCCAGCAGTTCACGTCTGGGGACAGGGGCTAGCGAGCAGTACTTC.

This clonotype was detected many times. The gene calls are TRBV7-6 and TRBJ2-3; perhaps TRBD2 as D (6 bases). The CDR3 sequence is 17 residues long. Germline V gene sequence: CDR1 SGHVS, CDR2 FNYEAQ. The ends were cut back, 1 base at V and 1 base at J, with 15 bases in the middle. As DNA, the CDR3 is TGTGCCAGCAGCTTAGGGTTCGGGAGTGAGGGCACAGATACGCAGTATTTT. Its translation is CASSLGFGSEGTDTQYF.

This clonotype was observed a handful of times. The rearrangement uses TRBV7-9 and TRBJ1-1; 9 positions agree with TRBD1. This CDR3 comprises 15 residues. Germline trimming cut 5 bases from V and 3 bases from J; bases unmatched to any gene: 7. Germline V gene data show CDR1 as SEHNR and CDR2 as FQNEAQ (reference sequence). The CDR3 coding sequence is TGTGCCAGCAGCCGCCATGGGACAGGGTACACTGAAGCTTTCTTT. It codes for CASSRHGTGYTEAFF.

The chain recombines TRBV21-1 with TRBJ2-3; TRBD1, the table's D call, was not compared with the DNA. TRBV21-1 is a listed pseudogene. This CDR3 contains 18 residues. For the CDR3, the DNA is TGTGCCAGCAGCAAAGATTACAGGGGGCGAAATTGCACAGATACGCAGTATTTT. This codes for CASSKDYRGRNCTDTQYF.

About this clonotype itself: This may arise from a read error, as a much more abundant clone is one base away. The chain couples TRBV13 to TRBJ1-4, with TRBD1 identical over 9 bases. This CDR3 has 16 amino acids. Germline V gives CDR1 PRHDT, CDR2 FYEKMQ (reference sequence). The CDR3 region has the DNA TGTGCCAGCAGCTTAGGTGGGACAGGGACGATTGAAAAACTGGTTTTT. Encoded protein: CASSLGGTGTIEKLVF.

There are many counts of this clonotype. The V and J genes are TRBV12-3 or TRBV12-4 and TRBJ1-1; the D is unclear. Trimming stripped 3 bases from V and 7 bases from J, with 9 bases between. This CDR3 contains 12 residues. The CDR3 sequence is CASSFWTLEAFF. CDR3 sequence (DNA): TGTGCCAGCAGTTTCTGGACCCTTGAAGCTTTCTTT.

Many counts were recorded for this clonotype. At one of its ends the junction is not consistent with the germline gene, which may arise from a read error. The chain has TRBV19 and TRBJ2-5; the D call may be TRBD1 or TRBD2 (5 bases each). Germline-derived CDR1 and CDR2 are LNHDA and SQIVND (reference sequence). There are 14 residues in the CDR3. The CDR3 coding sequence is TGTGCCAGCAGTATACCGGGGCTCCAAGAGACCCAGTACTTC. It encodes CASSIPGLQETQYF.

This clonotype was seen many times. This chain joins TRBV4-3 and TRBJ1-1; 7 nucleotides line up with TRBD1. Germline CDR1 is LGHNA and CDR2 is YSLEER. The CDR3 runs 14 residues. Germline trimming cut 5 bases from V and 3 bases from J; bases unmatched to any gene: 6. Written as DNA, the CDR3 is TGCGCCAGCAGCGACACAGGGGCGGACACTGAAGCTTTCTTT. Its protein product is CASSDTGADTEAFF.

In regard to this clonotype: Just one base apart from a much larger clone, this may be a read error. The chain has TRBV7-9 and TRBJ2-3; 7 bases are shared with TRBD2. CDR3 length equals 15 residues. Germline values: CDR1 SEHNR, CDR2 FQNEAQ (reference sequence). CDR3 nucleotide sequence: TGTGCCAGCAGCTTAATGGCGGGGGAGACAGATACGCGGTATTTT. It translates to CASSLMAGETDTRYF. Supplemented by reference TRBV7-9 and TRBJ2-3, the full variable domain reads DTGVSQNPRHKITKRGQNVTFRCDPISEHNRLYWYRQTLGQGPEFLTYFQNEAQLEKSRLLSDRFSAERPKGSFSTLEIQRTEQGDSAMYLCASSLMAGETDTRYFGPGTRLTVL.